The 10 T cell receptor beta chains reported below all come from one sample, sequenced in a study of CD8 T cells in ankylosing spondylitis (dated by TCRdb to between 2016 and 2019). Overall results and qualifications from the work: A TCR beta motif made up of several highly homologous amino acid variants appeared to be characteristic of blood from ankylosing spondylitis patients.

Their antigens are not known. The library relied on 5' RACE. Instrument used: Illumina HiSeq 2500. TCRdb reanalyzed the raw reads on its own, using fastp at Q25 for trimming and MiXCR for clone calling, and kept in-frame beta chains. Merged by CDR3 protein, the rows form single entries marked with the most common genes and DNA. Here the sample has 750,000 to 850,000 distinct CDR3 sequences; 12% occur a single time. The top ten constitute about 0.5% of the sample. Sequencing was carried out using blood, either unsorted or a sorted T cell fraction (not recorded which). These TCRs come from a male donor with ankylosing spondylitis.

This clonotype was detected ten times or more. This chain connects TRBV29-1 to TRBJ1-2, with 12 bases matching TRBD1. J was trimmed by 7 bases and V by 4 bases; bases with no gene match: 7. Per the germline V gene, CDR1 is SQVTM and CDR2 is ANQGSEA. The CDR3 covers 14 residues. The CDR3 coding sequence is TGCAGCGTTGGGGCCGGGACAGGGGGCTTTGGCTACACCTTC. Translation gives CSVGAGTGGFGYTF.

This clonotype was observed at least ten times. CDR3 DNA sequence: TGTGCCATCAGTGATAAGGGCGGCCAGCCCCAGCATTTT. Translation: CAISDKGGQPQHF. The chain combines TRBV10-3 with TRBJ1-5; unclear D gene. Trimming took 3 bases from V and 7 from J, leaving 10 bases between them. The CDR3 covers 13 residues. From germline, CDR1 is ENHRY and CDR2 SYGVKD.

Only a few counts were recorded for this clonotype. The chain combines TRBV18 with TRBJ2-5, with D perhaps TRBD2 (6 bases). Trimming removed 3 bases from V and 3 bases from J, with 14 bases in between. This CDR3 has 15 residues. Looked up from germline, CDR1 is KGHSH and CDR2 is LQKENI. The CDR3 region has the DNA TGTGCCAGCTCACCCCGAACGGGAGTCGAAGAGACCCAGTACTTC. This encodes CASSPRTGVEETQYF. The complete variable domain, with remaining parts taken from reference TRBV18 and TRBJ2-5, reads NAGVMQNPRHLVRRRGQEARLRCSPMKGHSHVYWYRQLPEEGLKFMVYLQKENIIDESGMPKERFSAEFPKEGPSILRIQQVVRGDSAAYFCASSPRTGVEETQYFGPGTRLLVL.

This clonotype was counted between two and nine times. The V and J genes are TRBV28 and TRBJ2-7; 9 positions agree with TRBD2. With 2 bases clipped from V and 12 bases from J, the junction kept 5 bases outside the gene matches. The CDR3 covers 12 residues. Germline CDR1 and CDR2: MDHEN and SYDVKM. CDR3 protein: CASSLPGLARYF. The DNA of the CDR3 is TGTGCCAGCAGTTTACCCGGACTAGCGAGGTACTTC. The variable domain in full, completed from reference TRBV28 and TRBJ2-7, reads DVKVTQSSRYLVKRTGEKVFLECVQDMDHENMFWYRQDPGLGLRLIYFSYDVKMKEKGDIPEGYSVSREKKERFSLILESASTNQTSMYLCASSLPGLARYFGPGTRLTVT.

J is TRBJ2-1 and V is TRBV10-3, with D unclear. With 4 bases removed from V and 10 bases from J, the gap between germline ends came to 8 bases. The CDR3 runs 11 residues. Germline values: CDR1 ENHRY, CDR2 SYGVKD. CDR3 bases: TGTGCCATCAGTGGTCGGTCGGAGCAGTTCTTC. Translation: CAISGRSEQFF.

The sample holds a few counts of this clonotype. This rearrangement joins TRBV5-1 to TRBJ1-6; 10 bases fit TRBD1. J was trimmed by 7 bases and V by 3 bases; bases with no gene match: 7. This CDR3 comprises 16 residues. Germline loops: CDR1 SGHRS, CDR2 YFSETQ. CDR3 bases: TGCGCCAGCAGCTCCAGAGGACAGGGGGTAAATTCACCCCTCCACTTT. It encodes CASSSRGQGVNSPLHF. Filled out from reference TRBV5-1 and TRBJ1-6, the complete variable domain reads KAGVTQTPRYLIKTRGQQVTLSCSPISGHRSVSWYQQTPGQGLQFLFEYFSETQRNKGNFPGRFSGRQFSNSRSEMNVSTLELGDSALYLCASSSRGQGVNSPLHFGNGTRLTVT.

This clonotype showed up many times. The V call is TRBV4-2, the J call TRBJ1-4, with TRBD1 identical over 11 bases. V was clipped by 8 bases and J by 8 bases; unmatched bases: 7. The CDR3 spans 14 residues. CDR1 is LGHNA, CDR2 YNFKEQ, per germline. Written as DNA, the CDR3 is TGTGCCAGCCGGAGGACAGGGGGCAACGAAAAACTGTTTTTT. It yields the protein CASRRTGGNEKLFF.

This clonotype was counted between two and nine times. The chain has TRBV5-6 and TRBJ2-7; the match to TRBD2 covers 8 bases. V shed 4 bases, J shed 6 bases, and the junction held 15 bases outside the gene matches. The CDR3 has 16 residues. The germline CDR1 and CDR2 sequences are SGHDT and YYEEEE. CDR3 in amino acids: CASSREREKSFREQYF. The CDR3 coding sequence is TGTGCCAGCAGCCGTGAGCGGGAGAAGTCCTTCCGCGAGCAGTACTTC.

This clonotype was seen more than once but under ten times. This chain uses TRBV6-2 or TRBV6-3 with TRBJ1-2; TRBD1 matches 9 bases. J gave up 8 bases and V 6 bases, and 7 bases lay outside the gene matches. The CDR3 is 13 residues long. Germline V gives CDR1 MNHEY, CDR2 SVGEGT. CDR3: CASRPGQGSGYTF. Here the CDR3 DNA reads TGTGCCAGCAGACCCGGACAGGGGTCGGGCTACACCTTC.

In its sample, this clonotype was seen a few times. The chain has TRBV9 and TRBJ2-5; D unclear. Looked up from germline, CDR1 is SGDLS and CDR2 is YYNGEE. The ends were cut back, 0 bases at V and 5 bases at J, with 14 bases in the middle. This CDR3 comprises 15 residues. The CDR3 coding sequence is TGTGCCAGCAGCGTAGACCCGCGCGGTCGGGAGACCCAGTACTTC. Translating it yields CASSVDPRGRETQYF.